These 32 T cell receptor beta chains came from one sample sequenced in a study of T cell responses to AZD1222 COVID-19 vaccine. Some clones are missing from TCRdb's copy, which holds only in-frame ones; the method was immunoSEQ multiplex PCR. Seen here are 95,000 to 100,000 clones, almost 90% observed once, and the top ten hold approximately 24%. This sample comprised peripheral blood, obtained on day 0 of AZD1222 vaccination. The origin of the receptors is an adult in good health.

The J gene is TRBJ2-1, the V gene TRBV9; D possibly uses TRBD1 or TRBD2 (8 bases each). In germline, CDR1 is SGDLS, CDR2 YYNGEE. The CDR3 covers 15 residues. Trimming took off 6 bases at V and 5 bases at J, with 18 bases between the two ends. CDR3 in DNA: TGTGCCAGCACCACAGGGGGACTAGGGCACAATGAGCAGTTCTTC. Translating it yields CASTTGGLGHNEQFF.

This chain connects TRBV9 to TRBJ1-3, with no clear D. CDR1 and CDR2 from the germline V gene are SGDLS and YYNGEE. The CDR3 contains 14 residues. Trimming removed 2 bases at V and 6 bases at J, with 12 bases between. This CDR3 reads CASSVAALENTIYF. CDR3 in DNA: TGTGCCAGCAGCGTGGCGGCTCTGGAAAACACCATATATTTT.

The gene calls are TRBV28 and TRBJ1-2; 7 nucleotides line up with TRBD1. V trimming: 3 bases; J trimming: 7 bases; junction bases outside the gene matches: 5. CDR1 MDHEN and CDR2 SYDVKM come from the germline V gene. The CDR3 sequence is 13 residues long. CDR3 amino acids: CASSLEGALGYTF. CDR3 sequence (DNA): TGTGCCAGCAGTTTGGAGGGGGCACTTGGCTACACCTTC.

This sequence joins TRBV7-2 and TRBJ1-2; tentative D call: TRBD1 (5 bases). CDR3 length: 16 residues. V lost 4 bases to trimming and J lost 2 bases, with 17 bases between them. CDR1 and CDR2 from the germline V gene are SGHTA and FQGNSA. The CDR3 region is CASSSSIGGENYGYTF. CDR3 DNA: TGTGCCAGCAGCTCCTCGATCGGGGGAGAAAACTATGGCTACACCTTC.

This rearrangement joins TRBV7-8 to TRBJ2-7; D perhaps matches TRBD2 (5 bases). The germline V gene has CDR1 SGHVS and CDR2 FQNEAQ. The CDR3 runs to 16 residues. V lost 1 base, J lost 2 bases, and 15 bases lay in between. In DNA form, the CDR3 reads TGTGCCAGCAGCTTAGAGGAGCTAGCCGGGGCCTACGAGCAGTACTTC. Protein product: CASSLEELAGAYEQYF.

The chain carries TRBV7-6 and TRBJ2-5; D is undetermined. The CDR3 length is 12 residues. Per the germline V gene, CDR1 is SGHVS and CDR2 is FNYEAQ. Deletions cut 5 bases from V and 5 bases from J, with 9 bases between. In nucleotides, the CDR3 is TGTGCCAGCAGCCCGAAGGGTGAGACCCAGTACTTC. Protein sequence: CASSPKGETQYF.

V is TRBV9 and J is TRBJ2-7; 10 positions agree with TRBD2. Trimming removed 0 bases from V and 4 bases from J; junction bases left unmatched: 4. The CDR3 has 15 residues. Germline CDR1 is SGDLS and CDR2 is YYNGEE. The DNA for the CDR3 is TGTGCCAGCAGCGTAGCGGGGGGACTAGCGTACGAGCAGTACTTC. Amino acid sequence: CASSVAGGLAYEQYF.

This chain links TRBV6-6 with TRBJ2-7; weak D call: TRBD2 (5 bases). Trimming removed 2 bases from V and 5 bases from J, with 10 bases in between. Germline lookup yields CDR1 MNHNY and CDR2 SVGAGI (reference sequence). The CDR3 contains 13 residues. CDR3 residues: CASSYGESDEQYF. CDR3 DNA sequence: TGTGCCAGCAGTTACGGGGAGTCCGACGAGCAGTACTTC.

The chain couples TRBV24-1 to TRBJ2-3; weak D call: TRBD2 (6 bases). The CDR3 contains 17 residues. Germline V gives CDR1 KGHDR, CDR2 SFDVKD. V lost 1 base and J 2 bases, leaving 15 bases between the germline ends. CDR3 sequence: CATSDFVTGEVTDTQYF. In nucleotides, the CDR3 is TGTGCCACCAGTGATTTCGTTACGGGAGAGGTCACAGATACGCAGTATTTT.

The gene calls are TRBV5-1 and TRBJ2-1, with D hard to call. Trimming took 0 bases from V and 0 from J, leaving 7 bases between them. CDR1 and CDR2 (germline): SGHRS, YFSETQ. The CDR3 covers 15 residues. DNA of the CDR3: TGCGCCAGCAGCTTGGACCTGAGCTCCTACAATGAGCAGTTCTTC. Protein sequence: CASSLDLSSYNEQFF.

The rearrangement links TRBV28 to TRBJ1-4, with 10 nucleotides matching TRBD1. The V gene end was trimmed by 4 bases and the J gene end by 7 bases; junction bases not matched to a gene: 9. The CDR3 is made up of 16 amino acids. The germline CDR1 and CDR2 sequences are MDHEN and SYDVKM. The CDR3 sequence is CASSSSGTGDGEKLFF. In nucleotides, the CDR3 is TGTGCCAGCAGTTCCTCCGGGACAGGGGATGGTGAAAAACTGTTTTTT.

This clone showed up just a few times. This chain connects TRBV19 to TRBJ2-1; TRBD1 or TRBD2 may be the D gene (5 bases each). Trimming cost V 5 bases and J 9 bases, with 14 bases left between them. The CDR3 contains 13 residues. Germline loops: CDR1 LNHDA, CDR2 SQIVND (reference sequence). The CDR3 sequence: CASSRTGLGEQFF. The CDR3 region has the DNA TGTGCCAGTAGTCGGACGGGGCTTGGTGAGCAGTTCTTC.

The rearrangement uses TRBV24-1 and TRBJ1-2, with 7 bases lining up with TRBD1. From germline, CDR1 is KGHDR and CDR2 SFDVKD. CDR3 length: 12 amino acids. V lost 5 bases and J lost 7; bases outside the gene matches: 3. The CDR3 nucleotides read TGTGCCACCAGTGCCCACAGGGGTGGCTACACCTTC. Protein: CATSAHRGGYTF.

The chain combines TRBV11-3 with TRBJ2-2; TRBD2 matches 9 bases. This CDR3 is built from 14 residues. Germline V gives CDR1 SGHNT, CDR2 YENEEA. Trimming removed 5 bases from V and 6 bases from J; junction bases left unmatched: 4. CDR3 in amino acids: CASSPRTSAGELFF. The CDR3 nucleotides are TGTGCCAGCAGCCCCAGGACTAGCGCCGGGGAGCTGTTTTTT.

The chain carries TRBV19 and TRBJ2-2; no reliable D call. CDR1 is LNHDA and CDR2 is SQIVND in the germline V gene (reference sequence). The length of the CDR3 is 15 residues. V shed 1 base and J shed 2 bases, with 8 bases lying between them. DNA for the CDR3: TGTGCCAGTAGTATAGCTCTTATTAACACCGGGGAGCTGTTTTTT. Protein sequence: CASSIALINTGELFF.

The chain joins TRBV28 to TRBJ2-5; no definite D call. The CDR3 runs to 13 residues. The germline gives CDR1 MDHEN, CDR2 SYDVKM. Trimming removed 6 bases from V and 3 bases from J, with 11 bases in between. For the CDR3, the DNA is TGTGCCAGCAGCCCTGGCAGAGAAGAGACCCAGTACTTC. This encodes CASSPGREETQYF.

The sample holds one count of this clone. This sequence joins TRBV5-6 and TRBJ2-7, with a weak D call TRBD2 (6 bases). This CDR3 is built from 15 residues. Deletions cut 1 base from V and 4 bases from J, with 15 bases between. The germline V gene encodes CDR1 SGHDT and CDR2 YYEEEE. CDR3 in amino acids: CASSLLGGSAYEQYF. The CDR3 coding sequence is TGTGCCAGCAGCTTGCTTGGGGGGTCGGCGTACGAGCAGTACTTC.

In this sample, this clone turned up once. The J gene is TRBJ2-7, the V gene TRBV6-2 or TRBV6-3, with D possibly matching TRBD1 (6 bases). The CDR3 is 17 amino acids. The germline gives CDR1 MNHEY, CDR2 SVGEGT. V lost 0 bases and J lost 0, with 15 bases in between. This CDR3 is CASSYSIYRTDSYEQYF. For the CDR3, the DNA is TGTGCCAGCAGTTACTCGATTTATAGGACAGACTCCTACGAGCAGTACTTC.

The chain carries TRBV24-1 and TRBJ2-3; 8 bases match TRBD2. This CDR3 region has 14 residues. The germline CDR1 and CDR2 sequences are KGHDR and SFDVKD. V trimming: 5 bases; J trimming: 4 bases; junction bases outside the gene matches: 4. The CDR3 DNA is TGTGCCACCAGTGTAGCGGGAAATGCAGATACGCAGTATTTT. It specifies CATSVAGNADTQYF.

The chain recombines TRBV28 with TRBJ1-4, with D unclear. From germline, CDR1 is MDHEN and CDR2 SYDVKM. The CDR3 length is 13 residues. Trimming removed 7 bases from V and 7 bases from J, with 13 bases in between. Here the CDR3 DNA reads TGTGCCAGCATATCCGGCCTCGCTGAAAAACTGTTTTTT. Encoded protein: CASISGLAEKLFF.

The V call is TRBV19, the J call TRBJ2-7; 12 bases are shared with TRBD2. Trimming took 6 bases from V and 4 from J; bases not matched to a gene: 13. The CDR3 spans 17 residues. Germline CDR1 reads LNHDA; CDR2 reads SQIVND (reference sequence). The CDR3 loop is CASSPWASGRAGYEQYF. The CDR3 region has the DNA TGTGCCAGTAGCCCGTGGGCTAGCGGGAGGGCCGGTTACGAGCAGTACTTC.

This clone was seen just once. CDR3 DNA sequence: TGCAGCGTTACCCCGGGACAGCGATACACCGGGGAGCTGTTTTTT. Protein product: CSVTPGQRYTGELFF. The chain recombines TRBV29-1 with TRBJ2-2, with 7 bases aligning to TRBD1. J lost 3 bases, V lost 5 bases, and 9 bases had no gene match. CDR1 is SQVTM and CDR2 is ANQGSEA in the germline V gene. CDR3 length equals 15 residues.

The V and J genes are TRBV18 and TRBJ1-3; no definite D call. Germline values: CDR1 KGHSH, CDR2 LQKENI. V lost 4 bases to trimming and J lost 2 bases, with 12 bases between them. CDR3 size: 15 residues. The CDR3 sequence: CASSLRVEAGNTIYF. CDR3 nucleotides: TGTGCCAGCTCACTAAGGGTCGAGGCTGGAAACACCATATATTTT. The full variable domain, rest sourced from reference TRBV18 and TRBJ1-3, is NAGVMQNPRHLVRRRGQEARLRCSPMKGHSHVYWYRQLPEEGLKFMVYLQKENIIDESGMPKERFSAEFPKEGPSILRIQQVVRGDSAAYFCASSLRVEAGNTIYFGEGSWLTVV.

V usage is TRBV19 and J usage is TRBJ2-2; D is unresolved. The CDR3 runs 16 residues. Trimming left V 8 bases short and J 0 bases short, with 16 bases between. CDR1 and CDR2 from the germline V gene are LNHDA and SQIVND (reference sequence). CDR3: CASRLSAGPNTGELFF. The DNA of the CDR3 is TGTGCCAGTCGCCTATCGGCAGGCCCGAACACCGGGGAGCTGTTTTTT.

The chain links TRBV5-4 to TRBJ2-3; 10 bases match TRBD2. The CDR3 totals 15 residues. After removal of 3 bases from V and 4 bases from J, the junction contained 5 bases not matched to a gene. Germline CDR1 reads SGHNT; CDR2 reads YYREEE (reference sequence). The CDR3 bases are TGTGCCAGCAGCTCCCAGCGGGAGGGCCCAGATACGCAGTATTTT. It translates to CASSSQREGPDTQYF.

The table lists this clone with a count of one. V and J are TRBV6-5 and TRBJ2-7; the match to TRBD1 covers 8 bases. This CDR3 comprises 15 residues. Unmatched junction bases numbered 9, after V lost 3 bases and J lost 5 bases. Germline V gives CDR1 MNHEY, CDR2 SVGAGI. CDR3 DNA: TGTGCCAGCAGTTATCGGGCAGGGGGCTTGGACGAGCAGTACTTC. As protein: CASSYRAGGLDEQYF.

The V and J genes are TRBV4-2 and TRBJ1-1, with TRBD1 matching over 7 bases. V trimming: 3 bases; J trimming: 1 base; junction bases outside the gene matches: 5. Germline V lookup: CDR1 LGHNA, CDR2 YNFKEQ. The CDR3 length is 15 residues. The CDR3, as DNA: TGTGCCAGCAGCCAGGGCGACAGGGAGAACACTGAAGCTTTCTTT. Its translation is CASSQGDRENTEAFF.

The chain recombines TRBV2 with TRBJ2-7; D ambiguous. The germline V gene has CDR1 SNHLY and CDR2 FYNNEI. The CDR3 runs to 12 residues. The V gene lost 9 bases and the J gene lost 1 base, with 10 bases spanning the gap. CDR3 coding DNA: TGTGCCAGTCGGGTCTATTCCTACGAGCAGTACTTC. Translation gives CASRVYSYEQYF.

The chain carries TRBV7-9 and TRBJ1-6; 8 bases line up with TRBD1. With 5 bases clipped from V and 11 bases from J, the junction kept 17 bases outside the gene matches. CDR3 length: 17 amino acids. Per germline, CDR1 SEHNR and CDR2 FQNEAQ (reference sequence). The CDR3 spells CASSRPGTGQKRTPLHF. The DNA for the CDR3 is TGTGCCAGCAGCCGTCCCGGGACAGGACAAAAGAGGACACCCCTCCACTTT.

Points on this clone: Other DNA sequences in the same sample also yield this CDR3. This chain uses TRBV2 with TRBJ1-2; TRBD1 agrees at 10 bases. The junction had 0 bases not matched to a gene; V was cut back by 3 bases and J by 2 bases. Germline V lookup: CDR1 SNHLY, CDR2 FYNNEI. There are 14 residues in the CDR3. This CDR3 is CASSEGQGNYGYTF. CDR3 nucleotide sequence: TGTGCCAGCAGTGAGGGACAGGGGAACTATGGCTACACCTTC.

The CDR3 nucleotides read TGTGCCAGCAGCCAGTGGGACAGGGGGGTCAATGAGCAGTTCTTC. Translation: CASSQWDRGVNEQFF. The rearrangement uses TRBV3-1 (or the pseudogene TRBV3-2) and TRBJ2-1, with TRBD1 matching over 11 bases. The CDR3 covers 15 residues. The V and J ends lost 3 bases and 6 bases, in that order; junction bases with no gene match: 4. Germline-derived CDR1 and CDR2 are LGHDT and YNNKEL (reference sequence).

This sequence joins TRBV14 and TRBJ2-1; tentatively, D is TRBD1 or TRBD2 (5 bases each). Germline values: CDR1 SGHDN, CDR2 FVKESK. CDR3 length: 14 residues. The V end lost 8 bases, the J end lost 7 bases, and 18 bases lay between the germline ends. The DNA for the CDR3 is TGTGCCAGCTCTCGAGAGAGGGGTATTAATGAGCAGTTCTTC. Amino acid sequence: CASSRERGINEQFF.